The source of this T cell receptor beta chain is a study of beta chain features in type 1 diabetes. Isolated RNA was reverse transcribed in full, so expressed TCRB transcripts were sequenced. Profiling relied on immunoSEQ multiplex PCR, and the TCRdb table lists in-frame clones only, not all of them. Among fewer than 400,000 clones listed, roughly 8% were seen once. As to this clone: The antigen is undetermined.

Trimming took 8 bases from V and 7 from J, leaving 18 bases between them. The CDR3 covers 13 residues. Germline V lookup: CDR1 SNHLY, CDR2 FYNNEI. Study-wide results and limits: The similarity of naive, central memory and Treg TCRB repertoires appeared greater among patients than among healthy donors.

This chain joins TRBV2 and TRBJ2-7, with D maybe TRBD2 (6 bases). The sequence derives from a woman under 30 in good health. The sample was central memory CD4+ T cells from blood. This CDR3 is CASGGLPGGEQYF. As DNA, the CDR3 is TGTGCCAGCGGTGGACTACCTGGTGGGGAGCAGTACTTC.